The 30 T cell receptor beta chains below come from one sample, sequenced in a study of T-cell memory formation after mild COVID-19. TCRdb called the 5' RACE reads again in MiXCR, with one record for every CDR3 protein. This sample has about 210,000 distinct CDR3 sequences; about 27% occur once, and the top ten carry over 10%. The specimen was PBMCs or a T cell subset sorted from them (not recorded which). Every receptor here comes from an adult woman who had mild COVID-19 (a few samples of this study predate the infection). Cell type and time point are not known.

This chain links TRBV2 with TRBJ2-3; 7 bases are shared with TRBD2. Germline V gene sequence: CDR1 SNHLY, CDR2 FYNNEI. J was trimmed by 2 bases and V by 7 bases; bases with no gene match: 3. This CDR3 has 13 amino acids. This CDR3 is CASKAGTTDTQYF. For the CDR3, the DNA is TGTGCCAGCAAAGCGGGAACCACAGATACGCAGTATTTT.

This clonotype came up a few times. The CDR3 spells CASSQDQVRETQYF. The CDR3, as DNA: TGTGCCAGCAGCCAAGATCAAGTAAGAGAGACCCAGTACTTC. The chain links TRBV3-1 to TRBJ2-5, with D unresolved. This CDR3 is 14 amino acids long. CDR1 is LGHDT, CDR2 YNNKEL, per germline (reference sequence). V dropped 0 bases and J dropped 4 bases, with 9 bases sitting between them.

This clonotype came up a few times. The chain employs TRBV7-9 and TRBJ2-2; D possibly corresponds to TRBD1 (5 bases). The CDR3 is 15 amino acids. Looked up from germline, CDR1 is SEHNR and CDR2 is FQNEAQ (reference sequence). The germline V and J ends were trimmed by 5 bases and 2 bases, with 12 bases remaining between them. CDR3 nucleotide sequence: TGTGCCAGCAGCCCAGGGTATTCAAACACCGGGGAGCTGTTTTTT. This encodes CASSPGYSNTGELFF.

The CDR3 nucleotides read TGTGCCAGTAGTCCAGGGGCGGGGGTCTACGAGCAGTACTTC. Protein product: CASSPGAGVYEQYF. This chain joins TRBV19 and TRBJ2-7, with D perhaps TRBD2 (7 bases). V lost 5 bases and J 3 bases, leaving 14 bases between the germline ends. CDR3 length: 14 amino acids. Looked up from germline, CDR1 is LNHDA and CDR2 is SQIVND (reference sequence).

The gene calls are TRBV20-1 and TRBJ2-7, with D uncertain. Germline-derived CDR1 and CDR2 are DFQATT and SNEGSKA (reference sequence). The V end was cut by 5 bases, the J end by 0 bases, with 11 bases between. CDR3 length: 13 residues. CDR3 sequence (DNA): TGCAGTGCTCCCCCGCCTAACTCCTACGAGCAGTACTTC. Translating it yields CSAPPPNSYEQYF.

The chain has TRBV10-2 and TRBJ2-1; 14 positions agree with TRBD2. The CDR3 is 20 residues long. Trimming removed 5 bases from V and 0 bases from J; junction bases left unmatched: 12. Germline CDR1 WSHSY, CDR2 SAAADI. CDR3 sequence reads: CASSPLPGLAGASSYNEQFF. The CDR3, as DNA: TGCGCCAGCAGTCCTCTTCCGGGACTAGCGGGGGCCAGCTCCTACAATGAGCAGTTCTTC.

Only a few counts were recorded for this clonotype. The chain has TRBV20-1 and TRBJ2-7, with unresolved D. Germline-derived CDR1 and CDR2 are DFQATT and SNEGSKA (reference sequence). Trimming removed 2 bases at V and 0 bases at J, with 11 bases between. The CDR3 consists of 14 residues. For the CDR3, the DNA is TGCAGTGCTAGATTACTGAGGAGCTCCTACGAGCAGTACTTC. As protein: CSARLLRSSYEQYF.

The chain employs TRBV29-1 and TRBJ2-3; D is undetermined. Looked up from germline, CDR1 is SQVTM and CDR2 is ANQGSEA. This CDR3 spans 14 amino acids. Trimming removed 3 bases from V and 4 bases from J, with 14 bases in between. The CDR3 sequence is CSVDSGLHSDTQYF. The CDR3 bases are TGCAGCGTTGACTCCGGGTTACACTCAGATACGCAGTATTTT.

This clonotype appeared a few times. The chain recombines TRBV4-3 with TRBJ1-3; 8 bases are a match to TRBD1. The CDR3 covers 16 residues. Germline trimming cut 0 bases from V and 2 bases from J; bases unmatched to any gene: 3. CDR1 LGHNA and CDR2 YSLEER come from the germline V gene. The CDR3 loop reads CASSQDSTGAGNTIYF. CDR3 DNA sequence: TGCGCCAGCAGCCAAGATTCGACAGGGGCTGGAAACACCATATATTTT.

V gene TRBV12-3 or TRBV12-4 combines with J gene TRBJ1-1; D perhaps matches TRBD1 (6 bases). Trimming left V 6 bases short and J 3 bases short, with 11 bases between. This CDR3 has 13 amino acids. As DNA, the CDR3 is TGTGCCAGCAGGAAACAGGGTTACACTGAAGCTTTCTTT. Protein sequence: CASRKQGYTEAFF.

The chain recombines TRBV3-1 with TRBJ2-4, with 8 bases that match TRBD2. This CDR3 region has 20 residues. CDR1 LGHDT and CDR2 YNNKEL come from the germline V gene (reference sequence). Losses at the gene ends were 1 base for V and 1 base for J; bases not matched to a gene: 15. CDR3 region: CASSQAFSGGSIRAKNIQYF. As DNA, the CDR3 is TGTGCCAGCAGCCAAGCGTTCAGCGGGGGATCGATTAGGGCCAAAAACATTCAGTACTTC.

V usage is TRBV12-5 and J usage is TRBJ2-7; D is ambiguous. This CDR3 comprises 11 residues. V was pared by 6 bases and J by 3 bases, with 6 bases between. Per germline, CDR1 LGHNT and CDR2 FRNRAP. The CDR3 sequence is CASGAGYEQYF. The CDR3 DNA reads as TGTGCTAGTGGCGCCGGCTACGAGCAGTACTTC.

The chain recombines TRBV7-9 with TRBJ2-1; D gene unclear. Germline V CDR1 and CDR2: SEHNR, FQNEAQ (reference sequence). There are 9 residues in the CDR3. Trimming cost V 1 base and J 15 bases, with 4 bases left between them. CDR3 coding DNA: TGTGCCAGCAGCTTAGATTTGTTCTTC. Its protein is CASSLDLFF.

This clonotype was found a few times. The chain carries TRBV7-9 and TRBJ2-5; D possibly uses TRBD1 or TRBD2 (6 bases each). V lost 6 bases, J lost 9 bases, and 29 bases lay in between. Per germline, CDR1 SEHNR and CDR2 FQNEAQ (reference sequence). The CDR3 consists of 17 residues. The CDR3 DNA sequence: TGTGCCAGCAGTCGCCATACTAGTCGGGGGCTCCTCCGAGCCCAGTACTTC. Protein: CASSRHTSRGLLRAQYF.

The chain employs TRBV5-6 and TRBJ2-7, with D possibly matching TRBD1 (6 bases). This CDR3 spans 14 amino acids. The V end was cut by 3 bases, the J end by 3 bases, with 13 bases between. In germline, CDR1 is SGHDT, CDR2 YYEEEE. As DNA, the CDR3 is TGTGCCAGCAGCTCCGGACAGAGCTACTACGAGCAGTACTTC. Translation: CASSSGQSYYEQYF. Variable domain in full (rest from reference TRBV5-6 and TRBJ2-7): DAGVTQSPTHLIKTRGQQVTLRCSPKSGHDTVSWYQQALGQGPQFIFQYYEEEERQRGNFPDRFSGHQFPNYSSELNVNALLLGDSALYLCASSSGQSYYEQYFGPGTRLTVT.

This clonotype has a handful of counts. This chain connects TRBV25-1 to TRBJ1-4, with D tentatively TRBD1 (6 bases). Germline V gene sequence: CDR1 MGHDK, CDR2 SYGVNS. Trimming took 5 bases from V and 7 from J, leaving 20 bases between them. This CDR3 comprises 16 residues. The CDR3 DNA sequence: TGTGCCAGCAGTTCCCAGGCGGGGGCTAGGGGTGAAAAACTGTTTTTT. It yields the protein CASSSQAGARGEKLFF.

In regard to this clonotype: One end of the junction fails to match germline, which may point to a read error. This sequence joins TRBV4-3 and TRBJ2-3, with 11 positions matching TRBD2. Germline V lookup: CDR1 LGHNA, CDR2 YSLEER. This CDR3 contains 17 residues. CDR3 in DNA: TGCGCCAGCAGCCAAGTAAAGGGTAGCGGGAGGGCCGGCACGCGGTATTTT. Translated: CASSQVKGSGRAGTRYF.

The sample holds a few counts of this clonotype. The chain uses TRBV15 and TRBJ2-3; 9 bases map to TRBD2. The germline V gene has CDR1 LNHNV and CDR2 YYDKDF (reference sequence). The CDR3 is made up of 16 amino acids. V shed 2 bases, J shed 1 base, and the junction held 4 bases outside the gene matches. CDR3 region: CATSRLAGFGTDTQYF. CDR3 nucleotides: TGTGCCACCAGCAGACTAGCGGGATTTGGCACAGATACGCAGTATTTT.

The genes are TRBV11-2 and TRBJ2-1; D remains ambiguous. V lost 0 bases, J lost 3 bases, and 15 bases lay in between. The germline V gene encodes CDR1 SGHAT and CDR2 FQNNGV. The CDR3 length is 17 residues. Here the CDR3 reads CASSLDRAGRSYNEQFF. The CDR3, as DNA: TGTGCCAGCAGCTTAGATCGGGCAGGCCGGAGCTACAATGAGCAGTTCTTC.

This clonotype came up a few times. The V gene is TRBV25-1, the J gene TRBJ2-1; no reliable D call. The V end lost 8 bases, the J end lost 16 bases, and 18 bases lay between the germline ends. Per the germline V gene, CDR1 is MGHDK and CDR2 is SYGVNS. The CDR3 is made up of 11 amino acids. CDR3 nucleotide sequence: TGTGCCAGCCCCATGACCGACAATCGATTCTTC. This sequence encodes CASPMTDNRFF.

The V call is TRBV7-2, the J call TRBJ2-2, with 10 bases fitting TRBD2. The germline gives CDR1 SGHTA, CDR2 FQGNSA. The CDR3 has 17 amino acids. The V segment lost 1 base and the J segment 5 bases; nucleotides outside the gene matches: 7. This CDR3 reads CASSLDSGRANTGELFF. CDR3 DNA: TGTGCCAGCAGCTTAGACAGCGGGAGGGCCAATACCGGGGAGCTGTTTTTT.

The chain links TRBV7-6 to TRBJ2-5; 8 bases are shared with TRBD1. Losses at the gene ends were 6 bases for V and 4 bases for J; bases not matched to a gene: 13. Per the germline V gene, CDR1 is SGHVS and CDR2 is FNYEAQ. The CDR3 length is 16 residues. The CDR3 DNA is TGTGCCAGCAGTCTGACTTCAGGGGGCGAGTTAGAGACCCAGTACTTC. Amino acids: CASSLTSGGELETQYF.

The chain has TRBV7-3 and TRBJ2-2; 7 bases agree with TRBD1. The CDR3 has 16 residues. From germline, CDR1 is SGHTA and CDR2 FQGTGA. Germline trimming cut 5 bases from V and 0 bases from J; bases unmatched to any gene: 6. CDR3 DNA sequence: TGTGCCAGCAGCACAACGGACAGGACGAACACCGGGGAGCTGTTTTTT. It is translated as CASSTTDRTNTGELFF.

This clonotype was picked up a small number of times. The V call is TRBV18, the J call TRBJ2-7, with a tentative D call TRBD1 (6 bases). The CDR3 extends over 13 amino acids. V was clipped by 5 bases and J by 2 bases, with 10 bases between them. CDR1 is KGHSH and CDR2 is LQKENI in the germline V gene. The CDR3 is CASSEQGTYEQYF. The CDR3 DNA follows: TGTGCCAGCTCAGAACAGGGTACCTACGAGCAGTACTTC.

The chain carries TRBV29-1 and TRBJ2-5; D is unclear. V shed 3 bases and J shed 7 bases, with 3 bases lying between them. The CDR3 contains 9 residues. Germline V gene sequence: CDR1 SQVTM, CDR2 ANQGSEA. The CDR3 sequence: CSVDGTQYF. In DNA form, the CDR3 reads TGCAGCGTTGATGGGACCCAGTACTTC.

This clonotype showed up just once. This sequence joins TRBV20-1 and TRBJ1-5; no clear D gene. The length of the CDR3 is 13 residues. The V gene's germline CDR1 is DFQATT and CDR2 SNEGSKA (reference sequence). Trimming took off 0 bases at V and 2 bases at J, with 5 bases between the two ends. This CDR3 is CSAREEGNQPQHF. DNA of the CDR3: TGCAGTGCTAGAGAGGAAGGCAATCAGCCCCAGCATTTT.

V and J are TRBV7-2 and TRBJ1-1; a weak D match, TRBD1 (5 bases). Germline V gene sequence: CDR1 SGHTA, CDR2 FQGNSA. This CDR3 is 17 amino acids long. V was clipped by 1 base and J by 0 bases, with 15 bases between them. In DNA form, the CDR3 reads TGTGCCAGCAGCTTAGTAAGTCAGGGCAGATTGAACACTGAAGCTTTCTTT. Protein: CASSLVSQGRLNTEAFF.

The rearrangement uses TRBV7-2 and TRBJ2-1, with D perhaps matching TRBD1 (5 bases). This CDR3 region has 13 residues. Germline loops: CDR1 SGHTA, CDR2 FQGNSA. Trimming removed 2 bases from V and 6 bases from J, with 8 bases in between. CDR3 bases: TGTGCCAGCAGCTTAAGGGGCACCAATGAGCAGTTCTTC. It encodes CASSLRGTNEQFF.

This rearrangement joins TRBV29-1 to TRBJ1-1, with TRBD1 identical over 8 bases. The J segment lost 4 bases and the V segment lost 4 bases, leaving 17 bases of the junction unmatched. The CDR3 runs 17 residues. Looked up from germline, CDR1 is SQVTM and CDR2 is ANQGSEA. The CDR3 DNA follows: TGCAGCGTTGTGGAGACAGGGGACATCATTTATGGCACTGAAGCTTTCTTT. Translation gives CSVVETGDIIYGTEAFF.

Ten or more counts support this clonotype. The chain is built from TRBV4-2 and TRBJ2-7, with TRBD2 as a possible D gene (6 bases). This CDR3 has 15 residues. The germline V and J ends were trimmed by 7 bases and 0 bases, with 16 bases remaining between them. Germline CDR1 LGHNA, CDR2 YNFKEQ. Written as DNA, the CDR3 is TGTGCCAGCACCCGGGGGACTGCGAGCTCCTACGAGCAGTACTTC. It translates to CASTRGTASSYEQYF.